Following are 3 T cell receptor beta chains from one sample sequenced in a study of molecular identifiers for immune sequencing clone quantification. TCRdb analysed the PCR reads with MiXCR anew, one entry per CDR3 protein. This table has about 510,000 distinct CDR3 sequences, about a fifth appearing once. Source material: naive CD8+ T cells from blood, with Jurkat cell RNA spiked in. Subset reported: FACS-sorted CD8+CD4-CCR7+CD45RA+ naive T cells. The receptors here all came from a human donor in good health. Some libraries in this study had Jurkat cell RNA spiked in.

Details on this clonotype: Possible read error: a much larger clone is one base away. The chain is built from TRBV20-1 and TRBJ2-7, with 8 nucleotides matching TRBD1. Per germline, CDR1 DFQATT and CDR2 SNEGSKA (reference sequence). The CDR3 totals 14 residues. CDR3 nucleotides: TGCGGTGCTAGGGGCAGGGGGCCCCCCTACGAGCAGTACTTC. Residues: CGARGRGPPYEQYF.

The J gene is TRBJ2-5, the V gene TRBV13; D is ambiguous. The germline V and J ends were trimmed by 2 bases and 5 bases, with 12 bases remaining between them. The CDR3 loop spans 14 amino acids. Germline loops: CDR1 PRHDT, CDR2 FYEKMQ (reference sequence). The CDR3 DNA reads as TGTGCCAGCAGCTTATCGTTGGGGTCGGAGACCCAGTACTTC. This gives the protein CASSLSLGSETQYF. Full variable domain (missing parts from reference TRBV13 and TRBJ2-5): AAGVIQSPRHLIKEKRETATLKCYPIPRHDTVYWYQQGPGQDPQFLISFYEKMQSDKGSIPDRFSAQQFSDYHSELNMSSLELGDSALYFCASSLSLGSETQYFGPGTRLLVL.

Concerning this clonotype itself: A single base separates this from a much larger clone, so it may be a read error. CDR3 DNA: TGCGCCGGCAGCCAAGACCGGACACCGCTTTCCTACGAGCAGTACTTC. Residues: CAGSQDRTPLSYEQYF. The chain joins TRBV4-3 to TRBJ2-7; D perhaps matches TRBD1 (5 bases). The CDR3 totals 16 residues. The germline V gene has CDR1 LGHNA and CDR2 YSLEER.